This T cell receptor beta chain was profiled in a study of T cells expressing NK-cell markers. Study-wide context: Seropositivity for HCMV was found in seven of the eight sequenced donors, with one seronegative. General study findings and limits: Four of the donors also had these clonotypes leading their CD3+CD56-NKG2C+ fraction.

Germline CDR1 is LGHNA and CDR2 is YNFKEQ. The CDR3 loop spans 15 amino acids. TCRdb reworked the 5' RACE reads into one entry per CDR3 protein, no DNA. This table lists 250,000 or so distinct CDR3 sequences. Worth noting for this clonotype: What it binds is unknown.

The genes are TRBV4-2 and TRBJ2-2; TCRdb's D gene call, TRBD2, goes unchecked for lack of DNA. The receptor was isolated from a woman aged 18 to 75 in good health. Sequenced: blood T cells: a sorted CD56 or NKG2C T cell subset, CD4+ or CD8+ T cells, or bulk PBMC T cells (not recorded which). This CDR3 reads CASSQEGTSGNEPFF.